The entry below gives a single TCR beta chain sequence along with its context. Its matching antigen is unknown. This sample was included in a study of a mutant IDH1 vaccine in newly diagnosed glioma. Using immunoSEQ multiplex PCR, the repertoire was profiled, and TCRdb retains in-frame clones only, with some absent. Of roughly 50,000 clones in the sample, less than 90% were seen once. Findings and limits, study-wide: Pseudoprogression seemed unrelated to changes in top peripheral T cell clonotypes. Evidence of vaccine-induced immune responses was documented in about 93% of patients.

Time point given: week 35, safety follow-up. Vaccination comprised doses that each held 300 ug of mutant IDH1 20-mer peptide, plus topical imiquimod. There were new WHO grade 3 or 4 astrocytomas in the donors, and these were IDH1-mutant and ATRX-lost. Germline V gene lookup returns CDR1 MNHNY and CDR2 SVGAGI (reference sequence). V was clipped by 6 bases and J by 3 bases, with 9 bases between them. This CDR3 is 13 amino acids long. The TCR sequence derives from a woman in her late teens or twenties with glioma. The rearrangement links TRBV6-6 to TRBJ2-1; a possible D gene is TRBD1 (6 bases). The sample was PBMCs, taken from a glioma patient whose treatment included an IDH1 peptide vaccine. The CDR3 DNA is TGTGCCAGCAGCGGGACACACTACAATGAGCAGTTCTTC. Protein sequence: CASSGTHYNEQFF.